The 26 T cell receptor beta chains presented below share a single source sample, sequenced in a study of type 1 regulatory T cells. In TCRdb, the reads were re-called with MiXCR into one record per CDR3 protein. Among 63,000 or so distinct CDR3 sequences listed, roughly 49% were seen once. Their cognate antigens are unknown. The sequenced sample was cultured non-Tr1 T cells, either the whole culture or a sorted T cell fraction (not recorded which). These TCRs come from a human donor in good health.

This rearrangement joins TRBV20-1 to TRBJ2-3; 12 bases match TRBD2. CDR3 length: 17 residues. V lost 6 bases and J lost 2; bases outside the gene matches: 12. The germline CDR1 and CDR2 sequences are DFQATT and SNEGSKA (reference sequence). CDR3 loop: CSASGQGTSGHTDTQYF. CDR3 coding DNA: TGCAGTGCCAGTGGACAAGGGACTAGCGGGCACACAGATACGCAGTATTTT.

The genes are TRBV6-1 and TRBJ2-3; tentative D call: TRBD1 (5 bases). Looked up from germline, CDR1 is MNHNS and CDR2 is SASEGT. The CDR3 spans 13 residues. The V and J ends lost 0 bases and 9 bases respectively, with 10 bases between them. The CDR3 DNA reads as TGTGCCAGCAGTGAAGCGGCAAGACAGACGCAGTATTTT. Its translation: CASSEAARQTQYF.

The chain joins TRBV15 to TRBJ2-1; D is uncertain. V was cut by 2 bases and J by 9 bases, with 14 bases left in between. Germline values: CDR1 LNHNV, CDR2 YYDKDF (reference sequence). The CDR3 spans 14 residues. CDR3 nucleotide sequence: TGTGCCACCAGCAGAACTTCCGACCGACCTGAGCAGTTCTTC. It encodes CATSRTSDRPEQFF.

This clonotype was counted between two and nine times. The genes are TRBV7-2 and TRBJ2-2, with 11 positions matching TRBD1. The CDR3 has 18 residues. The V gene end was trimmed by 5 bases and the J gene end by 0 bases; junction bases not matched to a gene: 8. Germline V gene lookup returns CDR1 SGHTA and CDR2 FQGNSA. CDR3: CASSPRTGGYANTGELFF. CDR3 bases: TGTGCCAGCAGCCCTCGGACAGGGGGCTACGCGAACACCGGGGAGCTGTTTTTT. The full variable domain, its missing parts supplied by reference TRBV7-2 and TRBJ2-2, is GAGVSQSPSNKVTEKGKDVELRCDPISGHTALYWYRQSLGQGLEFLIYFQGNSAPDKSGLPSDRFSAERTGGSVSTLTIQRTQQEDSAVYLCASSPRTGGYANTGELFFGEGSRLTVL.

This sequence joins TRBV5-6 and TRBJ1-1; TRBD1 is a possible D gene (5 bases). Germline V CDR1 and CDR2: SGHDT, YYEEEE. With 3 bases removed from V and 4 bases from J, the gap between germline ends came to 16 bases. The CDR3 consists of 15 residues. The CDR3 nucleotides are TGTGCCAGCAGCTCCAGACAGAAATCTATCACTGAAGCTTTCTTT. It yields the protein CASSSRQKSITEAFF.

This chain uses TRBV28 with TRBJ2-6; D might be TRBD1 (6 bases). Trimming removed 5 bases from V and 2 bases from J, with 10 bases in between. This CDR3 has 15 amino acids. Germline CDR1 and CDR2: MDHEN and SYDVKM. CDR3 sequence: CASSLYRAGANVLTF. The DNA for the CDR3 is TGTGCCAGCAGTCTCTACAGGGCTGGGGCCAACGTCCTGACTTTC.

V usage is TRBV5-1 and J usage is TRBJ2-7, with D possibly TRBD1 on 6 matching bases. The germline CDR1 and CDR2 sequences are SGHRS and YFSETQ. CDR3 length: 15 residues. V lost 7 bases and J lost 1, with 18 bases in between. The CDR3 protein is CASSPRTARSYEQYF. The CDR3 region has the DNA TGCGCCAGCTCCCCCCGGACAGCGCGATCCTACGAGCAGTACTTC. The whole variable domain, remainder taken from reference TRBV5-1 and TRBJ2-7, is KAGVTQTPRYLIKTRGQQVTLSCSPISGHRSVSWYQQTPGQGLQFLFEYFSETQRNKGNFPGRFSGRQFSNSRSEMNVSTLELGDSALYLCASSPRTARSYEQYFGPGTRLTVT.

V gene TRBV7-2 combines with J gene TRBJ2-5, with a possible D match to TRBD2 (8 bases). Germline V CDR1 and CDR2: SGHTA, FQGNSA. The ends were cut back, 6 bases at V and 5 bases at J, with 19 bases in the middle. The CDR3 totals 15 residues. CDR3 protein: CASSWDSSGGETQYF. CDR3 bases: TGTGCCAGCAGTTGGGACAGTTCGGGGGGGGAGACCCAGTACTTC.

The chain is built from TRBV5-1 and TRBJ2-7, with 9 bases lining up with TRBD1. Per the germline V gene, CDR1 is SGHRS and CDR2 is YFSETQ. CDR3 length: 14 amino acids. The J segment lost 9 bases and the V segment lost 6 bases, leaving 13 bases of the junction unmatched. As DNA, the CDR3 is TGCGCCAGCAAAAGTGGGACAGGGACGGGGGGGCAGTACTTC. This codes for CASKSGTGTGGQYF.

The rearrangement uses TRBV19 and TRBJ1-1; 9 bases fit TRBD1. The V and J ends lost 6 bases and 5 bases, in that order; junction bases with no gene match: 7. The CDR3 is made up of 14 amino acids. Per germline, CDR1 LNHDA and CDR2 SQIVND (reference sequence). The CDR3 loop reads CASSRDRVFTEAFF. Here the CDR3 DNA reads TGTGCCAGTAGCCGGGACAGGGTTTTTACTGAAGCTTTCTTT.

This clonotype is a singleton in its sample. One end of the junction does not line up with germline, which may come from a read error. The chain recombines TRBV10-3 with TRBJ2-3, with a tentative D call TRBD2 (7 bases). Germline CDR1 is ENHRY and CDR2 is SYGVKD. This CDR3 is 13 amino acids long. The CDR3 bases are TGTGCCATCGGGGGGGCTGGCACAGATACGCGGTATTTT. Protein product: CAIGGAGTDTRYF.

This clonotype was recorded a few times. The chain's CDR3 is CASSLGRAQGLTGELFF. CDR3 DNA: TGTGCCAGCAGCTTAGGACGGGCACAGGGCTTGACCGGGGAGCTGTTTTTT. The chain combines TRBV7-9 with TRBJ2-2; possibly TRBD1 for D (6 bases). The CDR3 length is 17 residues. Trimming cost V 1 base and J 5 bases, with 17 bases left between them. Germline V gene data show CDR1 as SEHNR and CDR2 as FQNEAQ (reference sequence).

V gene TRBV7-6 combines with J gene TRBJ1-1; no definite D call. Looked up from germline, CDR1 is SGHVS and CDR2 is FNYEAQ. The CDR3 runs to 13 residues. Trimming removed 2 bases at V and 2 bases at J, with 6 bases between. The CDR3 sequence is CASSLQINTEAFF. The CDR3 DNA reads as TGTGCCAGCAGCTTACAGATAAACACTGAAGCTTTCTTT.

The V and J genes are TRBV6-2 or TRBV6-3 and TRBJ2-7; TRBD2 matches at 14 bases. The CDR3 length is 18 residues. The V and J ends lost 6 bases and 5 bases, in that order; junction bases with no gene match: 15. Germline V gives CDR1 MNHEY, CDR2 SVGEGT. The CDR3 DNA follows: TGTGCCAGCAGCAATTCCGCCGGGACTAGCGGGGGAAGGGACGAGCAGTACTTC. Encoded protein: CASSNSAGTSGGRDEQYF.

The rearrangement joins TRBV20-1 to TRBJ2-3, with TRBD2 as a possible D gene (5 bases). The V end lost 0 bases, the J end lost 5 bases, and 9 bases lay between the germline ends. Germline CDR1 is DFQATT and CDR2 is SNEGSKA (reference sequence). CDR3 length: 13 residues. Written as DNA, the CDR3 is TGCAGTGCTAGAGATGAGCGGCAAGATACGCAGTATTTT. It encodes CSARDERQDTQYF.

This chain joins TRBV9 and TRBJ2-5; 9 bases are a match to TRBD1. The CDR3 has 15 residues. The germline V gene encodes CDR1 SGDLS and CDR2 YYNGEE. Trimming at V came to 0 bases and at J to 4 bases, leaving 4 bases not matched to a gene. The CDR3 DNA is TGTGCCAGCAGCGTAGGTGGACAGGGGTCAGAGACCCAGTACTTC. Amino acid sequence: CASSVGGQGSETQYF.

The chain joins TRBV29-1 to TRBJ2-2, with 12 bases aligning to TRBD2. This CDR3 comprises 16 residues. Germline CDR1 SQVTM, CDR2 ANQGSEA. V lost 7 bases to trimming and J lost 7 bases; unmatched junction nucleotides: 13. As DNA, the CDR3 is TGCAGCGGGGGTACTAGCGGGGGGCCCGGGAGCGGGGAGCTGTTTTTT. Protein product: CSGGTSGGPGSGELFF.

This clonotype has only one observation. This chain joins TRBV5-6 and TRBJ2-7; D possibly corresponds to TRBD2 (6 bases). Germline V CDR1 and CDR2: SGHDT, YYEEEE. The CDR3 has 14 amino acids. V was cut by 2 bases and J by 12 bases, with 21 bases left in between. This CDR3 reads CASSLGAGQGHPYF. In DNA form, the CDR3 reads TGTGCCAGCAGCTTAGGAGCGGGCCAGGGTCATCCGTACTTC.

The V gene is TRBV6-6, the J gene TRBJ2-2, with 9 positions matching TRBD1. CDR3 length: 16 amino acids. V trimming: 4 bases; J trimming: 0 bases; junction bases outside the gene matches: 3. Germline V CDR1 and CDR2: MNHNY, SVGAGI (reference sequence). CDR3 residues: CASSSWTGANTGELFF. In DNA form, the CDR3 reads TGTGCCAGCAGTTCTTGGACAGGGGCGAACACCGGGGAGCTGTTTTTT.

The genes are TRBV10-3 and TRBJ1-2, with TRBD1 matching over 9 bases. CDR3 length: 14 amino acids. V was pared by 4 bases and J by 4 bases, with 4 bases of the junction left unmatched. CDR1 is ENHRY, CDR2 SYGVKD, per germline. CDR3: CAISVEQGAYGYTF. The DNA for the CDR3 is TGTGCCATCAGTGTCGAACAGGGGGCCTATGGCTACACCTTC.

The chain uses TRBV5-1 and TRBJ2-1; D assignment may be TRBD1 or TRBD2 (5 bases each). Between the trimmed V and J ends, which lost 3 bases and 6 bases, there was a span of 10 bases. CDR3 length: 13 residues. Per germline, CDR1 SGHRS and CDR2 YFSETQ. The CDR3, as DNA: TGCGCCAGCAGCTGGGCTGGGGGCAATGAGCAGTTCTTC. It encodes CASSWAGGNEQFF.

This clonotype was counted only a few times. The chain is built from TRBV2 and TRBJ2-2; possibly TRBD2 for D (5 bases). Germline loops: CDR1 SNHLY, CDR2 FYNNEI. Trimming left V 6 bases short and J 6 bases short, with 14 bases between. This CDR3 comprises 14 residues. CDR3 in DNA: TGTGCCAGCAGGGGAGAGCGTGCGTCCGGGGAGCTGTTTTTT. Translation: CASRGERASGELFF.

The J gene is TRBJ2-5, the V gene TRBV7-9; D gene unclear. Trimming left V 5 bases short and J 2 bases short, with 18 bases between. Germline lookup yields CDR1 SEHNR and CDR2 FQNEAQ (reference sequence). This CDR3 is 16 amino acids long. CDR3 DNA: TGTGCCAGCAGCCATCTCCCATCAGGCGGACAAGAGACCCAGTACTTC. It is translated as CASSHLPSGGQETQYF.

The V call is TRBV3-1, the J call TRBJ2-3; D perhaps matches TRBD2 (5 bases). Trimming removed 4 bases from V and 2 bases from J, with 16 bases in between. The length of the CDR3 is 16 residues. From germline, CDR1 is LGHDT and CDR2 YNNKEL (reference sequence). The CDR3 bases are TGTGCCAGCAGCCGAATGCCAGCGGAGTCCACAGATACGCAGTATTTT. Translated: CASSRMPAESTDTQYF.

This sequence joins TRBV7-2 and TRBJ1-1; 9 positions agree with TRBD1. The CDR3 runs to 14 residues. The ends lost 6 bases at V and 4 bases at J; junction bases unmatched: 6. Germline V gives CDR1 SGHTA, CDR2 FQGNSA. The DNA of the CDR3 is TGTGCCAGCAGTCGGGACAGGGTAAGCACTGAAGCTTTCTTT. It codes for CASSRDRVSTEAFF.

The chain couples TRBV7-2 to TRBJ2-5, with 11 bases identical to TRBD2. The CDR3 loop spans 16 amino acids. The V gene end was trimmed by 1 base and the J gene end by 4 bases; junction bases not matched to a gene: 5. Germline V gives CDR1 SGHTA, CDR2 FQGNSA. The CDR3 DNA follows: TGTGCCAGCAGCTTAGTGGCGACTAGCGGGGCAGAGACCCAGTACTTC. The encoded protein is CASSLVATSGAETQYF.